A selection of T cell receptor beta chains follows, all from one sample in a study of metastatic and nonmetastatic thyroid tumors. TCRdb re-called clones from the PCR reads using MiXCR. The sample has roughly 15,000 clones, 25% seen once. The sequenced material came from blood. These receptors all come from a male donor with papillary thyroid cancer or a benign thyroid nodule (not recorded which). Some clones in this sample may be carry-over from other donors' samples. Each CDR3 is given with its conserved first and last residue. A D gene is named only where the DNA matches it firmly. The size of a clone is reported for some rows only, either as once, few or many, or as a class for expanded clones.

v_call	j_call	clone_size	d_call	cdr3_aa	cdr3_nt
TRBV28	TRBJ1-2	medium-sized	TRBD1	CASSLWGTGQGGYTF	TGTGCCAGCAGTTTATGGGGGACAGGGCAGGGAGGCTACACCTTC
TRBV20-1	TRBJ1-2	NA	NA	CSVTEWYYGYTF	TGCAGTGTGACAGAGTGGTACTATGGCTACACCTTC
TRBV14	TRBJ2-7	many	NA	CASSQDRIRQYF	TGTGCCAGCAGCCAAGATAGGATTAGGCAGTACTTC
TRBV27	TRBJ1-1	many	TRBD1	CASSLWPGGTEAFF	TGTGCCAGCAGTTTATGGCCAGGGGGCACTGAAGCTTTCTTT
TRBV6-1	TRBJ1-5	few	NA	CASINSNNQPQHF	TGTGCCAGCATCAACAGTAACAATCAGCCCCAGCATTTT
TRBV4-1	TRBJ1-5	once	NA	CASSQGPGQALGAPQHF	TGCGCCAGCAGCCAAGGGCCTGGGCAGGCCCTCGGGGCGCCCCAGCATTTT
TRBV5-1	TRBJ1-5	medium-sized	NA	CASSSGEGNQPQHF	TGCGCCAGCAGCTCGGGGGAGGGCAATCAGCCCCAGCATTTT
TRBV6-5	TRBJ1-2	NA	NA	CASSYLGVGLFGYTF	TGTGCCAGCAGTTACTTGGGTGTGGGACTATTCGGCTACACCTTC
TRBV3-1	TRBJ2-1	NA	TRBD2	CASSQERLAGAYNEQFF	TGTGCCAGCAGCCAAGAGCGACTAGCGGGGGCATACAATGAGCAGTTCTTC
TRBV24-1	TRBJ2-2	medium-sized	NA	CATSDFSDTNTGELFF	TGTGCCACCAGTGATTTCTCGGACACAAACACCGGGGAGCTGTTTTTT